The 25 T cell receptor beta chains listed next were all sequenced from one sample in a study of blood T cells in healthy people across ages. Primers used in a second PCR of roughly 6 to 11 cycles were a sample-barcoded 5' primer and a J-beta primer mix. Each CDR3 protein is one row after TCRdb ran MiXCR on the 5' RACE reads. The sample carries around 620,000 distinct CDR3 sequences, 25% to 30% recorded once. Sequenced material: blood. These receptors all stem from a woman in her 70s in good health.

The chain uses TRBV24-1 and TRBJ2-2; D may correspond to TRBD1 or TRBD2 (5 bases each). Germline-derived CDR1 and CDR2 are KGHDR and SFDVKD. The CDR3 is 11 amino acids. The V end lost 10 bases, the J end lost 3 bases, and 5 bases lay between the germline ends. The CDR3 reads CATGDTGELFF. CDR3 coding DNA: TGTGCCACGGGGGACACCGGGGAGCTGTTTTTT.

This rearrangement joins TRBV6-2 or TRBV6-3 to TRBJ2-7, with D maybe TRBD1 (6 bases). This CDR3 is 15 amino acids long. CDR1 is MNHEY, CDR2 SVGEGT, per germline. V was clipped by 2 bases and J by 2 bases, with 13 bases between them. For the CDR3, the DNA is TGTGCCAGCAGTTACCCACAGGGCGCCGCCTACGAGCAGTACTTC. Encoded protein: CASSYPQGAAYEQYF.

This clonotype was recorded a few times. The chain's CDR3 is CTSRTGTLAKNIQYF. CDR3 DNA sequence: TGTACCAGCAGAACCGGGACCTTAGCCAAAAACATTCAGTACTTC. The chain recombines TRBV7-2 with TRBJ2-4; D tentatively reads TRBD1 or TRBD2 (5 bases each). The germline V gene encodes CDR1 SGHTA and CDR2 FQGNSA. There are 15 residues in the CDR3. Trimming pared 6 bases from V and 0 bases from J, leaving 12 bases between.

This clonotype was observed a handful of times. The chain joins TRBV29-1 to TRBJ2-3; 13 nucleotides align to TRBD2. V shed 7 bases, J shed 6 bases, and the junction held 4 bases outside the gene matches. The CDR3 runs 13 residues. Looked up from germline, CDR1 is SQVTM and CDR2 is ANQGSEA. The CDR3 DNA sequence: TGCAGCGCACTAGCGGGGGGGTCTGATACGCAGTATTTT. Its protein product is CSALAGGSDTQYF.

J is TRBJ1-3 and V is TRBV29-1; perhaps TRBD1 as D (5 bases). The V end was cut by 6 bases, the J end by 0 bases, with 12 bases between. The V gene's germline CDR1 is SQVTM and CDR2 ANQGSEA. The CDR3 loop spans 14 amino acids. DNA for the CDR3: TGCAGCGTCAGGGACTGGGGCTCTGGAAACACCATATATTTT. It translates to CSVRDWGSGNTIYF.

Ten or more counts support this clonotype. The gene calls are TRBV6-1 and TRBJ2-3, with 7 nucleotides matching TRBD2. Unmatched junction bases numbered 6, after V lost 6 bases and J lost 3 bases. This CDR3 is 14 amino acids long. CDR1 MNHNS and CDR2 SASEGT come from the germline V gene. The CDR3 loop reads CASRRLAVTDTQYF. The CDR3 DNA follows: TGTGCCAGCAGGAGGCTAGCGGTTACAGATACGCAGTATTTT.

Only a few counts were recorded for this clonotype. The chain is built from TRBV20-1 and TRBJ2-3; D not resolved. CDR1 is DFQATT and CDR2 is SNEGSKA in the germline V gene (reference sequence). V was clipped by 0 bases and J by 6 bases, with 13 bases between them. The CDR3 length is 14 residues. The CDR3 sequence is CSARETVLSDTQYF. The CDR3 bases are TGCAGTGCTAGAGAAACCGTCTTATCGGATACGCAGTATTTT.

This clonotype was observed a handful of times. J is TRBJ1-6 and V is TRBV3-1; D gene uncertain. Trimming left V 2 bases short and J 8 bases short, with 7 bases between. CDR1 is LGHDT, CDR2 YNNKEL, per germline (reference sequence). CDR3 size: 13 residues. The CDR3 DNA sequence: TGTGCCAGCAGCCAATTCGCGGATTCACCCCTCCACTTT. As protein: CASSQFADSPLHF.

V usage is TRBV4-2 and J usage is TRBJ2-3, with TRBD2 identical over 13 bases. The CDR3 is 18 residues long. Germline trimming cut 7 bases from V and 5 bases from J; bases unmatched to any gene: 15. In germline, CDR1 is LGHNA, CDR2 YNFKEQ. The CDR3 region has the DNA TGTGCCAGCAAACCAAGCCCTACTAGCGGGGGGGCAGTAGATACGCAGTATTTT. This translates into CASKPSPTSGGAVDTQYF.

The chain combines TRBV7-2 with TRBJ2-3; D uncertain. The length of the CDR3 is 16 residues. Trimming removed 1 base at V and 2 bases at J, with 13 bases between. Germline V gives CDR1 SGHTA, CDR2 FQGNSA. The CDR3 DNA reads as TGTGCCAGCAGCTTAGTTCAGGTGAAGTTCACAGATACGCAGTATTTT. It codes for CASSLVQVKFTDTQYF.

The rearrangement uses TRBV11-2 and TRBJ1-1, with TRBD1 as a possible D gene (6 bases). The CDR3 loop spans 14 amino acids. The germline CDR1 and CDR2 sequences are SGHAT and FQNNGV. The V and J ends lost 4 bases and 9 bases respectively, with 18 bases between them. The CDR3 DNA is TGTGCCAGCAGCTCCTCAGCCAGGGGCAGGCAAGCTTTCTTT. This translates into CASSSSARGRQAFF.

DNA for the CDR3: TGTGCCAGTAGTATTCAGCGGACAGGGGGCTCAGGAGGTGAAGCTTTCTTT. Translation: CASSIQRTGGSGGEAFF. The V call is TRBV19, the J call TRBJ1-1, with 11 bases aligning to TRBD1. Trimming at V came to 3 bases and at J to 7 bases, leaving 13 bases not matched to a gene. Germline V gives CDR1 LNHDA, CDR2 SQIVND (reference sequence). The CDR3 spans 17 residues. Looking up the rest from reference TRBV19 and TRBJ1-1 gives the full variable domain: DGGITQSPKYLFRKEGQNVTLSCEQNLNHDAMYWYRQDPGQGLRLIYYSQIVNDFQKGDIAEGYSVSREKKESFPLTVTSAQKNPTAFYLCASSIQRTGGSGGEAFFGQGTRLTVV.

This clonotype has only a few counts. This rearrangement joins TRBV20-1 to TRBJ2-2, with TRBD1 identical over 7 bases. The V gene end was trimmed by 5 bases and the J gene end by 6 bases; junction bases not matched to a gene: 3. Germline CDR1 reads DFQATT; CDR2 reads SNEGSKA (reference sequence). CDR3 length: 12 amino acids. In DNA, the CDR3 is TGCAGTGCTGGTCAGGGGGCCGGGGAGCTGTTTTTT. It yields the protein CSAGQGAGELFF.

This clonotype has only a few counts. V gene TRBV4-1 combines with J gene TRBJ1-4; 7 bases agree with TRBD1. Germline V gene data show CDR1 as MGHRA and CDR2 as YSYEKL. The J segment lost 11 bases and the V segment lost 3 bases, leaving 12 bases of the junction unmatched. This CDR3 has 15 amino acids. The CDR3 DNA reads as TGCGCCAGCAGCCAGGTGATACGGGACAGAGGGAAACTGTTTTTT. Translation gives CASSQVIRDRGKLFF.

The chain recombines TRBV12-3 or TRBV12-4 with TRBJ1-1; 11 bases fit TRBD1. V shed 5 bases and J 0 bases; nucleotides not matched to a gene: 11. This CDR3 has 18 amino acids. Here the CDR3 reads CASSRGQGGISMNTEAFF. The CDR3 DNA reads TGTGCCAGCAGTCGGGGACAGGGGGGCATAAGTATGAACACTGAAGCTTTCTTT.

This clonotype appeared many times. The V and J genes are TRBV7-2 and TRBJ2-5; TRBD1 matches 9 bases. The CDR3 is made up of 15 amino acids. With V trimmed by 5 bases and J by 5 bases, 9 bases remained unmatched. Germline V CDR1 and CDR2: SGHTA, FQGNSA. CDR3 loop: CASSPPAGTGETQYF. In DNA, the CDR3 is TGTGCCAGCAGCCCACCAGCAGGGACAGGGGAGACCCAGTACTTC.

This chain links TRBV4-2 with TRBJ2-3; perhaps TRBD2 as D (5 bases). This CDR3 region has 17 residues. Trimming stripped 0 bases from V and 0 bases from J, with 13 bases between. Per the germline V gene, CDR1 is LGHNA and CDR2 is YNFKEQ. The CDR3 sequence: CASSQEIRGASTDTQYF. The CDR3 DNA sequence: TGTGCCAGCAGCCAAGAGATACGGGGAGCTAGCACAGATACGCAGTATTTT.

The chain combines TRBV10-3 with TRBJ2-1; the match to TRBD2 covers 8 bases. The CDR3 runs to 15 residues. The ends lost 7 bases at V and 9 bases at J; junction bases unmatched: 14. Germline V lookup: CDR1 ENHRY, CDR2 SYGVKD. This CDR3 reads CAINAAGTSGSEQFF. In nucleotides, the CDR3 is TGTGCCATCAATGCCGCCGGGACTAGTGGGAGTGAGCAGTTCTTC.

The chain has TRBV4-3 and TRBJ2-7; D is perhaps TRBD1 or TRBD2 (5 bases each). The germline CDR1 and CDR2 sequences are LGHNA and YSLEER. The V end was cut by 1 base, the J end by 2 bases, with 18 bases between. There are 17 residues in the CDR3. The CDR3 protein is CASSQVPLQRGPYEQYF. CDR3 nucleotide sequence: TGCGCCAGCAGCCAAGTTCCCCTCCAGAGGGGCCCCTACGAGCAGTACTTC.

Concerning this clonotype itself: At one end, the junction sequence differs from germline, possibly due to a read error. The chain has TRBV5-1 and TRBJ1-1; D might be TRBD1 (6 bases). This CDR3 has 13 residues. Germline CDR1 is SGHRS and CDR2 is YFSETQ. Here the CDR3 reads CTSSPTGIGEAFF. In DNA, the CDR3 is TGCACCAGCAGCCCCACAGGGATTGGGGAAGCTTTCTTT.

This clonotype was detected only a few times. This chain uses TRBV9 with TRBJ1-1, with D uncertain. This CDR3 is 13 amino acids long. V lost 2 bases and J 7 bases, leaving 12 bases between the germline ends. Germline V gives CDR1 SGDLS, CDR2 YYNGEE. As DNA, the CDR3 is TGTGCCAGCAGCGTCTCGGTCGTGGGTGAAGCTTTCTTT. Translated: CASSVSVVGEAFF.

The table lists this clonotype with a few counts. This chain connects TRBV10-3 to TRBJ2-1, with a possible D match to TRBD2 (6 bases). CDR3 size: 14 residues. V was cut by 6 bases and J by 4 bases, with 13 bases left in between. The germline V gene encodes CDR1 ENHRY and CDR2 SYGVKD. The CDR3 protein is CAIRGTDEYNEQFF. The CDR3, as DNA: TGTGCCATCAGGGGGACTGACGAGTACAATGAGCAGTTCTTC.

This clonotype was seen a handful of times. The chain joins TRBV11-2 to TRBJ2-5; TRBD2 matches 8 bases. Trimming at V came to 3 bases and at J to 5 bases, leaving 5 bases not matched to a gene. This CDR3 is built from 14 residues. CDR1 is SGHAT and CDR2 is FQNNGV in the germline V gene. In nucleotides, the CDR3 is TGTGCCAGCAGCTTTCTAGCGGGCTCTGAGACCCAGTACTTC. Its protein product is CASSFLAGSETQYF.

This clonotype was detected a few times. The chain carries TRBV7-2 and TRBJ2-7, with D possibly TRBD1 on 5 matching bases. This CDR3 is built from 14 residues. Germline-derived CDR1 and CDR2 are SGHTA and FQGNSA. V shed 2 bases and J shed 2 bases, with 10 bases lying between them. The CDR3 DNA reads TGTGCCAGCAGCTTACTGGGGCAGACCTACGAGCAGTACTTC. It specifies CASSLLGQTYEQYF. The full variable domain, completed using reference TRBV7-2 and TRBJ2-7, is GAGVSQSPSNKVTEKGKDVELRCDPISGHTALYWYRQSLGQGLEFLIYFQGNSAPDKSGLPSDRFSAERTGGSVSTLTIQRTQQEDSAVYLCASSLLGQTYEQYFGPGTRLTVT.

This clonotype occurred a few times. The rearrangement links TRBV29-1 to TRBJ2-7; D may be TRBD1 (6 bases). Germline V gene sequence: CDR1 SQVTM, CDR2 ANQGSEA. The V and J ends lost 6 bases and 4 bases respectively, with 16 bases between them. There are 13 residues in the CDR3. CDR3 protein: CSVVTGMGYEQYF. The CDR3 DNA reads TGCAGCGTCGTTACAGGGATGGGGTACGAGCAGTACTTC.